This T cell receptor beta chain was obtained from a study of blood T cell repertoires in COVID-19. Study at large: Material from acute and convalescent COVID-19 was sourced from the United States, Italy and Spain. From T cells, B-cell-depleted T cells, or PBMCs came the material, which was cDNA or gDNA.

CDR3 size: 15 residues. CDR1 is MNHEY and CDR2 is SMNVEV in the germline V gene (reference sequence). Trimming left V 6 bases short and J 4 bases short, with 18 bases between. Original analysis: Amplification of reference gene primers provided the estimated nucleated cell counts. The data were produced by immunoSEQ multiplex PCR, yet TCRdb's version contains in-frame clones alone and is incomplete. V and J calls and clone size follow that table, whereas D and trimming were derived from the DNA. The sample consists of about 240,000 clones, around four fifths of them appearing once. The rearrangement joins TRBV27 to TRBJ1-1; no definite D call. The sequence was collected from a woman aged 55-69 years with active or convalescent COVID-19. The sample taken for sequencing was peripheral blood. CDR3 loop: CASSSSGTVGTEAFF. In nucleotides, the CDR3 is TGTGCCAGCAGCTCTTCAGGCACGGTAGGCACTGAAGCTTTCTTT.